The 7 T cell receptor beta chains given below trace back to one sample, sequenced in a study of blood T cell repertoires in COVID-19. Repertoires were generated with immunoSEQ multiplex PCR, while TCRdb's copy carries only in-frame clones and drops some. Here the sample spans about 140,000 clones, about 87% being singletons. Sequenced: peripheral blood. These TCRs come from a woman older than 75 with acute or convalescent COVID-19.

The V and J genes are TRBV5-6 and TRBJ1-4, with no clear D. The germline CDR1 and CDR2 sequences are SGHDT and YYEEEE. The V end lost 4 bases, the J end lost 5 bases, and 15 bases lay between the germline ends. This CDR3 region has 15 residues. The DNA for the CDR3 is TGTGCCAGCAGCCCCACGGGGAGCGCGAATGAAAAACTGTTTTTT. Amino acids: CASSPTGSANEKLFF. The full variable domain, its missing parts supplied by reference TRBV5-6 and TRBJ1-4, is DAGVTQSPTHLIKTRGQQVTLRCSPKSGHDTVSWYQQALGQGPQFIFQYYEEEERQRGNFPDRFSGHQFPNYSSELNVNALLLGDSALYLCASSPTGSANEKLFFGSGTQLSVL.

The V call is TRBV6-5, the J call TRBJ1-2, with 7 bases aligning to TRBD1. This CDR3 comprises 15 residues. The V segment lost 4 bases and the J segment 0 bases; nucleotides outside the gene matches: 5. The germline V gene encodes CDR1 MNHEY and CDR2 SVGAGI. The CDR3 nucleotides are TGTGCCAGCAGTTTAGGGGGCCGTTCTAACTATGGCTACACCTTC. Translation: CASSLGGRSNYGYTF.

The V call is TRBV18, the J call TRBJ1-1, with D possibly TRBD1 on 5 matching bases. Trimming stripped 4 bases from V and 4 bases from J, with 13 bases between. CDR3 length equals 14 residues. Germline V CDR1 and CDR2: KGHSH, LQKENI. DNA of the CDR3: TGTGCCAGCTCACAGGACATCTCGCCCACTGAAGCTTTCTTT. Residues: CASSQDISPTEAFF.

This CDR3 reads CATSESPDRNLHNEQFF. The CDR3, as DNA: TGTGCCACCAGTGAGTCCCCCGACAGGAATCTCCACAATGAGCAGTTCTTC. This chain uses TRBV24-1 with TRBJ2-1; tentative D call: TRBD1 (6 bases). The CDR3 has 17 amino acids. The germline V gene has CDR1 KGHDR and CDR2 SFDVKD. V gave up 4 bases and J gave up 5 bases, with 20 bases separating them.

The V gene is TRBV28, the J gene TRBJ1-1, with D possibly TRBD1 on 5 matching bases. Trimming pared 4 bases from V and 0 bases from J, leaving 9 bases between. This CDR3 has 14 amino acids. Germline V CDR1 and CDR2: MDHEN, SYDVKM. CDR3 sequence: CASSSPTVNTEAFF. The CDR3 DNA is TGTGCCAGCAGTTCCCCGACAGTGAACACTGAAGCTTTCTTT.

This chain connects TRBV12-1 to TRBJ2-5; the DNA was not used to check the table's D call, TRBD2. TRBV12-1 is reported as a pseudogene. The CDR3 extends over 17 amino acids. The CDR3 nucleotides read TGTGCCAGCAGCTTTGTTAGCGGGGGGGGAGTGGGAGAGACCCAGTACTTC. Translation gives CASSFVSGGGVGETQYF.

The chain combines TRBV2 with TRBJ1-2; D call uncertain. V shed 5 bases and J shed 3 bases, with 7 bases lying between them. CDR3 length equals 12 residues. CDR1 is SNHLY, CDR2 FYNNEI, per germline. The CDR3 reads CASSPGDYGYTF. The DNA for the CDR3 is TGTGCCAGCAGTCCCGGGGACTATGGCTACACCTTC.